A single sample gave rise to the 9 T cell receptor beta chains below, sequenced in a study of blood T cell repertoires in COVID-19. Measured with immunoSEQ multiplex PCR; TCRdb has only the in-frame clones, and not every one. The sample includes over 75,000 clones, approximately 83% of them seen just once. The specimen sequenced was peripheral blood. These receptors were taken from a woman aged 80 or over with active or convalescent COVID-19.

The V call is TRBV5-1, the J call TRBJ1-5, with D maybe TRBD1 (5 bases). Trimming removed 5 bases at V and 7 bases at J, with 16 bases between. The CDR3 has 14 residues. Germline assignment: CDR1 SGHRS and CDR2 YFSETQ. This CDR3 reads CASRGTLEGQPQHF. The CDR3 region has the DNA TGCGCCAGCAGGGGGACCCTGGAGGGGCAGCCCCAGCATTTT.

The rearrangement links TRBV11-2 to TRBJ2-7; D is possibly TRBD2 (6 bases). The CDR3 is made up of 14 amino acids. Trimming removed 8 bases at V and 6 bases at J, with 20 bases between. Germline CDR1 reads SGHAT; CDR2 reads FQNNGV. CDR3 sequence (DNA): TGTGCCAGCCATGAAAGGGCGGGGAAAGTCGAGCAGTACTTC. Its translation is CASHERAGKVEQYF.

The chain couples TRBV19 to TRBJ2-5; D perhaps matches TRBD2 (6 bases). Germline V gene sequence: CDR1 LNHDA, CDR2 SQIVND (reference sequence). Trimming pared 8 bases from V and 5 bases from J, leaving 15 bases between. This CDR3 region has 13 residues. CDR3 sequence: CASRPMGRETQYF. CDR3 coding DNA: TGTGCCAGTCGACCCATGGGGAGGGAGACCCAGTACTTC.

This clone was counted a single time. This chain joins TRBV6-5 and TRBJ2-5, with D possibly matching TRBD2 (6 bases). Germline V lookup: CDR1 MNHEY, CDR2 SVGAGI. Between the trimmed V and J ends, which lost 2 bases and 6 bases, there was a span of 13 bases. The CDR3 spans 14 residues. The CDR3 sequence is CASSYDAGRKTQYF. The CDR3 coding sequence is TGTGCCAGCAGTTACGATGCAGGGAGGAAGACCCAGTACTTC.

This chain links TRBV9 with TRBJ2-5; 9 bases match TRBD2. The V and J ends lost 4 bases and 3 bases, in that order; junction bases with no gene match: 13. CDR1 and CDR2 (germline): SGDLS, YYNGEE. The CDR3 has 17 amino acids. The CDR3 sequence is CASSPTRREGGKETQYF. DNA for the CDR3: TGTGCCAGCAGCCCAACCAGGCGGGAGGGGGGAAAAGAGACCCAGTACTTC.

As DNA, the CDR3 is TGTGCCAGCAGTTTGTTGAGCTCCTACAATGAGCAGTTCTTC. Translated, it gives CASSLLSSYNEQFF. This rearrangement joins TRBV28 to TRBJ2-1; no clear D. This CDR3 spans 14 amino acids. The ends were cut back, 3 bases at V and 0 bases at J, with 6 bases in the middle. CDR1 is MDHEN and CDR2 is SYDVKM in the germline V gene.

This chain uses TRBV20-1 with TRBJ1-2, with D tentatively TRBD1 (6 bases). The CDR3 extends over 16 amino acids. CDR1 and CDR2 from the germline V gene are DFQATT and SNEGSKA (reference sequence). V was pared by 3 bases and J by 7 bases, with 24 bases between. CDR3 bases: TGCAGTGCTAGTAACTATCGACGATGGGACACCCTTGGCTACACCTTC. Translated, it gives CSASNYRRWDTLGYTF.

This chain joins TRBV9 and TRBJ1-2, with TRBD1 as a possible D gene (6 bases). Germline CDR1 reads SGDLS; CDR2 reads YYNGEE. The CDR3 totals 15 residues. Between the trimmed V and J ends, which lost 0 bases and 3 bases, there was a span of 12 bases. The DNA of the CDR3 is TGTGCCAGCAGCGTAGATGTGGGGGCGTACTATGGCTACACCTTC. Translation gives CASSVDVGAYYGYTF.

This chain joins TRBV5-1 and TRBJ1-2; D is perhaps TRBD1 (5 bases). Trimming took 4 bases from V and 7 from J, leaving 17 bases between them. Germline values: CDR1 SGHRS, CDR2 YFSETQ. There are 14 residues in the CDR3. DNA of the CDR3: TGCGCCAGCAGCCTTAAACAGGAACCTCCTGGCTACACCTTC. It encodes CASSLKQEPPGYTF.